The next 26 T cell receptor beta chains were all read from a single sample in a study of T-cell memory formation after mild COVID-19. TCRdb re-analysed the 5' RACE reads in MiXCR, keeping a single row per CDR3 protein. The data show approximately 440,000 distinct CDR3 sequences, roughly 20% seen once. What was sequenced was PBMCs or a T cell subset sorted from them (not recorded which). Every receptor here comes from an adult woman who had mild COVID-19 (a few samples of this study predate the infection). Cell type and time point are not known.

This clonotype was detected many times. The V call is TRBV7-9, the J call TRBJ2-7; the D gene is possibly TRBD2 (5 bases). CDR1 is SEHNR and CDR2 is FQNEAQ in the germline V gene (reference sequence). CDR3 size: 13 residues. V dropped 2 bases and J dropped 2 bases, with 7 bases sitting between them. In DNA, the CDR3 is TGTGCCAGCAGCTTACCCGGGACCTACGAGCAGTACTTC. It encodes CASSLPGTYEQYF.

A few counts support this clonotype. In DNA, the CDR3 is TGTGCCATCAGTCATTCAGCGCCAACTAATGAAAAACTGTTTTTT. Translation gives CAISHSAPTNEKLFF. V and J are TRBV10-3 and TRBJ1-4; no clear D. Germline loops: CDR1 ENHRY, CDR2 SYGVKD. Deletions cut 5 bases from V and 0 bases from J, with 10 bases between. The CDR3 contains 15 residues.

The gene calls are TRBV14 and TRBJ2-5; 7 bases are a match to TRBD1. J gave up 2 bases and V 1 base, and 4 bases lay outside the gene matches. Germline values: CDR1 SGHDN, CDR2 FVKESK. The CDR3 has 15 residues. Here the CDR3 DNA reads TGTGCCAGCAGCCAAGGGGACAGCCTGCAAGAGACCCAGTACTTC. The encoded protein is CASSQGDSLQETQYF.

This chain links TRBV29-1 with TRBJ1-5, with TRBD1 as a possible D gene (6 bases). The CDR3 spans 13 residues. The ends were cut back, 6 bases at V and 3 bases at J, with 12 bases in the middle. The germline CDR1 and CDR2 sequences are SQVTM and ANQGSEA. CDR3 sequence reads: CSVAPGVNQPQHF. Here the CDR3 DNA reads TGCAGCGTGGCCCCAGGGGTCAATCAGCCCCAGCATTTT.

The chain has TRBV7-6 and TRBJ2-2; perhaps TRBD1 as D (6 bases). CDR3 length equals 15 residues. Germline V CDR1 and CDR2: SGHVS, FNYEAQ. V lost 2 bases to trimming and J lost 1 base, with 8 bases between them. The CDR3 reads CASSLLQGNTGELFF. In nucleotides, the CDR3 is TGTGCCAGCAGCTTATTACAGGGGAACACCGGGGAGCTGTTTTTT.

The chain employs TRBV12-3 or TRBV12-4 and TRBJ2-2; tentative D call: TRBD2 (6 bases). This CDR3 contains 15 residues. Trimming removed 4 bases at V and 6 bases at J, with 15 bases between. CDR3 in amino acids: CASSWGEERAGELFF. CDR3 sequence (DNA): TGTGCCAGCAGTTGGGGGGAGGAGCGAGCCGGGGAGCTGTTTTTT.

The chain employs TRBV12-3 or TRBV12-4 and TRBJ1-2, with TRBD1 as a possible D gene (6 bases). The CDR3 sequence is 16 residues long. V was cut by 6 bases and J by 4 bases, with 21 bases left in between. The DNA of the CDR3 is TGTGCCAGCAGCCTGGGGGAAGGGGGGGCCGTCTATGGCTACACCTTC. This sequence encodes CASSLGEGGAVYGYTF.

Written as DNA, the CDR3 is TGCAGCGTTGAGCGATGGGACAGGGGATACAATGAGCAGTTCTTC. Its translation: CSVERWDRGYNEQFF. The chain uses TRBV29-1 and TRBJ2-1; TRBD1 matches at 10 bases. Per germline, CDR1 SQVTM and CDR2 ANQGSEA. Trimming at V came to 3 bases and at J to 4 bases, leaving 6 bases not matched to a gene. The CDR3 consists of 15 residues.

In its sample, this clonotype was seen many times. The rearrangement joins TRBV7-9 to TRBJ2-5, with 8 bases identical to TRBD1. The J segment lost 1 base and the V segment lost 4 bases, leaving 5 bases of the junction unmatched. The germline V gene has CDR1 SEHNR and CDR2 FQNEAQ (reference sequence). There are 15 residues in the CDR3. CDR3 nucleotide sequence: TGTGCCAGCAGCTCCTGGGACAGGAGCCAAGAGACCCAGTACTTC. Encoded protein: CASSSWDRSQETQYF.

The chain recombines TRBV20-1 with TRBJ2-5; D is perhaps TRBD2 (5 bases). The CDR3 runs 12 residues. The germline V gene encodes CDR1 DFQATT and CDR2 SNEGSKA (reference sequence). The CDR3 is CRVAGGQETQYF. Written as DNA, the CDR3 is TGCCGAGTCGCGGGCGGCCAAGAGACCCAGTACTTC.

This clonotype was recorded at least ten times. This sequence joins TRBV12-3 or TRBV12-4 and TRBJ2-7; perhaps D is TRBD1 or TRBD2 (5 bases each). Trimming shortened V by 3 bases and J by 7 bases, and 16 bases separated the two germline ends. This CDR3 contains 14 residues. The CDR3 loop is CASSFLKPEGEQYF. The CDR3 bases are TGTGCCAGCAGTTTCCTGAAGCCTGAGGGGGAGCAGTACTTC.

This chain links TRBV4-1 with TRBJ1-1; D is possibly TRBD1 (5 bases). Germline V gene data show CDR1 as MGHRA and CDR2 as YSYEKL. V gave up 3 bases and J gave up 1 base, with 15 bases separating them. The CDR3 contains 16 residues. The CDR3 bases are TGCGCCAGCAGCCACCCACAACGGGGGTCGAACACTGAAGCTTTCTTT. This codes for CASSHPQRGSNTEAFF.

The sample holds a few counts of this clonotype. The chain combines TRBV5-6 with TRBJ2-3, with 9 bases identical to TRBD2. Trimming removed 1 base from V and 6 bases from J; junction bases left unmatched: 18. The V gene's germline CDR1 is SGHDT and CDR2 YYEEEE. The length of the CDR3 is 19 residues. The DNA of the CDR3 is TGTGCCAGCAGCTTGTTGTGGCGACTAGCGGATTCCCGTGGGGATACGCAGTATTTT. It specifies CASSLLWRLADSRGDTQYF. Using reference TRBV5-6 and TRBJ2-3 for the parts outside the CDR3, the full variable domain is DAGVTQSPTHLIKTRGQQVTLRCSPKSGHDTVSWYQQALGQGPQFIFQYYEEEERQRGNFPDRFSGHQFPNYSSELNVNALLLGDSALYLCASSLLWRLADSRGDTQYFGPGTRLTVL.

The chain combines TRBV7-8 with TRBJ1-2, with a weak D call TRBD1 (5 bases). Looked up from germline, CDR1 is SGHVS and CDR2 is FQNEAQ. There are 14 residues in the CDR3. V was cut by 0 bases and J by 6 bases, with 11 bases left in between. The CDR3 sequence: CASSLADSLNGYTF. The CDR3 coding sequence is TGTGCCAGCAGCTTAGCTGACAGCCTCAATGGCTACACCTTC.

Many counts were recorded for this clonotype. The rearrangement joins TRBV12-3 or TRBV12-4 to TRBJ2-2, with 8 nucleotides matching TRBD1. Losses at the gene ends were 7 bases for V and 4 bases for J; bases not matched to a gene: 8. The CDR3 length is 15 residues. The CDR3 nucleotides read TGTGCCAGCACCCTGACAGGGGAAGGCACCGGGGAGCTGTTTTTT. Translation: CASTLTGEGTGELFF.

This rearrangement joins TRBV7-3 to TRBJ2-1; D perhaps matches TRBD2 (6 bases). CDR1 and CDR2 (germline): SGHTA, FQGTGA. The CDR3 has 13 residues. The V end lost 4 bases, the J end lost 9 bases, and 13 bases lay between the germline ends. The CDR3 here is CASSSGLQREQFF. CDR3 sequence (DNA): TGTGCCAGCAGCTCGGGACTGCAACGTGAGCAGTTCTTC.

Only a few counts were recorded for this clonotype. The chain joins TRBV5-1 to TRBJ2-5, with 7 bases matching TRBD2. CDR1 and CDR2 from the germline V gene are SGHRS and YFSETQ. The CDR3 spans 15 residues. Trimming cost V 4 bases and J 2 bases; bases outside gene matches: 8. CDR3 in amino acids: CASSRGVAEQETQYF. Here the CDR3 DNA reads TGCGCCAGCAGCCGGGGGGTGGCAGAGCAAGAGACCCAGTACTTC. Looking up the rest from reference TRBV5-1 and TRBJ2-5 gives the full variable domain: KAGVTQTPRYLIKTRGQQVTLSCSPISGHRSVSWYQQTPGQGLQFLFEYFSETQRNKGNFPGRFSGRQFSNSRSEMNVSTLELGDSALYLCASSRGVAEQETQYFGPGTRLLVL.

The chain has TRBV12-3 or TRBV12-4 and TRBJ2-6; D is uncertain. There are 12 residues in the CDR3. The V end was cut by 10 bases, the J end by 0 bases, with 4 bases between. The chain's CDR3 is CATLSGANVLTF. CDR3 nucleotide sequence: TGTGCCACCCTCTCTGGGGCCAACGTCCTGACTTTC.

This clonotype was recorded a few times. The CDR3 DNA sequence: TGTGCCACCCAGACAGACAGAGGGGAGACCCAGTACTTC. Amino acids: CATQTDRGETQYF. The chain couples TRBV15 to TRBJ2-5; D might be TRBD1 or TRBD2, each matching 5 bases. Trimming shortened V by 8 bases and J by 5 bases, and 15 bases separated the two germline ends. CDR1 is LNHNV, CDR2 YYDKDF, per germline (reference sequence). The CDR3 length is 13 residues.

This clonotype was found a few times. V and J are TRBV5-1 and TRBJ1-3; possible D gene TRBD1, 5 bases. This CDR3 is 16 amino acids long. Trimming pared 0 bases from V and 4 bases from J, leaving 14 bases between. Germline loops: CDR1 SGHRS, CDR2 YFSETQ. The CDR3 region is CASSLGAPGPGNTIYF. The CDR3 DNA reads as TGCGCCAGCAGCTTGGGGGCCCCAGGGCCCGGAAACACCATATATTTT.

This clonotype was seen a few times. V is TRBV24-1 and J is TRBJ2-1; 7 bases agree with TRBD2. CDR1 is KGHDR and CDR2 is SFDVKD in the germline V gene. CDR3 length equals 16 residues. Unmatched junction bases numbered 11, after V lost 4 bases and J lost 6 bases. CDR3 in DNA: TGTGCCACCAGTGACGGTGGTAGGCGGGAGAGCAATGAGCAGTTCTTC. Protein sequence: CATSDGGRRESNEQFF.

The chain couples TRBV5-1 to TRBJ1-1; 8 bases are a match to TRBD1. The CDR3 length is 16 residues. Trimming took 0 bases from V and 1 from J; bases not matched to a gene: 5. Germline V gene lookup returns CDR1 SGHRS and CDR2 YFSETQ. CDR3 loop: CASSLETGVRNTEAFF. The CDR3 DNA reads as TGCGCCAGCAGCTTGGAGACAGGGGTTAGGAACACTGAAGCTTTCTTT. Full variable domain (rest looked up from reference TRBV5-1 and TRBJ1-1): KAGVTQTPRYLIKTRGQQVTLSCSPISGHRSVSWYQQTPGQGLQFLFEYFSETQRNKGNFPGRFSGRQFSNSRSEMNVSTLELGDSALYLCASSLETGVRNTEAFFGQGTRLTVV.

The rearrangement uses TRBV27 and TRBJ2-4, with 11 bases identical to TRBD2. Trimming took 2 bases from V and 3 from J; bases not matched to a gene: 6. The CDR3 consists of 17 residues. In germline, CDR1 is MNHEY, CDR2 SMNVEV (reference sequence). The CDR3 sequence: CASSLTSGRLGKNIQYF. DNA of the CDR3: TGTGCCAGCAGTTTAACTAGCGGGAGATTGGGCAAAAACATTCAGTACTTC.

The chain uses TRBV4-1 and TRBJ2-1, with 8 bases lining up with TRBD2. V trimming: 4 bases; J trimming: 4 bases; junction bases outside the gene matches: 6. Germline CDR1 MGHRA, CDR2 YSYEKL. The CDR3 has 15 amino acids. This CDR3 is CASSPIAGLYNEQFF. The CDR3 region has the DNA TGCGCCAGCAGCCCAATAGCGGGGTTATACAATGAGCAGTTCTTC.

The rearrangement links TRBV7-3 to TRBJ2-1, with D unresolved. Germline V gene lookup returns CDR1 SGHTA and CDR2 FQGTGA. This CDR3 contains 12 residues. With 5 bases removed from V and 6 bases from J, the gap between germline ends came to 8 bases. CDR3: CASSGVGNEQFF. In DNA form, the CDR3 reads TGTGCCAGCAGCGGAGTGGGCAATGAGCAGTTCTTC.

The sample holds a few counts of this clonotype. V is TRBV5-1 and J is TRBJ2-5, with 7 bases aligning to TRBD2. Trimming at V came to 4 bases and at J to 3 bases, leaving 12 bases not matched to a gene. The CDR3 sequence is 16 residues long. Per germline, CDR1 SGHRS and CDR2 YFSETQ. The CDR3 coding sequence is TGCGCCAGCAGCCCTGGGGAGGGACCCCATAAAGAGACCCAGTACTTC. It translates to CASSPGEGPHKETQYF.